These T cell receptor beta chains were read from a single sample in a study of cytomegalovirus exposure and HLA in healthy donors. The protocol was immunoSEQ multiplex PCR, while the TCRdb copy is restricted to in-frame clones and leaves out a portion. The sample holds some 170,000 clones, about 89% seen once. Material: PBMCs. The receptors stem from a man aged 18 to 30 in good health and CMV-seropositive. Each CDR3 is given with its conserved first and last residue. A D gene is named only where the DNA matches it firmly. The size of a clone is reported for some rows only, either as once, few or many, or as a class for expanded clones.

V gene	clone size	D gene	J gene	CDR3 protein	CDR3 DNA
TRBV10-2	-	TRBD1	TRBJ1-6	CASSEGRGRSPLHF	TGCGCCAGCAGTGAAGGCAGGGGGAGATCACCCCTCCACTTT
TRBV27	-	-	TRBJ2-3	CASSPSLLQIRTDTQYF	TGTGCCAGCAGCCCTAGCCTACTGCAAATTCGCACAGATACGCAGTATTTT
TRBV5-4	once	-	TRBJ1-1	CASSFLGGTEAFF	TGTGCCAGCAGCTTTTTAGGGGGCACTGAAGCTTTCTTT
TRBV6-6	-	-	TRBJ2-2	CASSYLLRNTGELFF	TGTGCCAGCAGTTACTTACTAAGGAACACCGGGGAGCTGTTTTTT
TRBV29-1	once	-	TRBJ2-6	CSVSQDSGANVLTF	TGCAGCGTTTCGCAGGACTCTGGGGCCAACGTCCTGACTTTC
TRBV18	few	-	TRBJ1-5	CASSRGGSNQPQHF	TGTGCCAGCTCACGGGGAGGTAGCAATCAGCCCCAGCATTTT
TRBV2	-	-	TRBJ2-1	CAQRGGDSYNEQFF	TGTGCCCAAAGAGGGGGGGACTCCTACAATGAGCAGTTCTTC
TRBV7-3	few	-	TRBJ2-5	CASSSGAQETQYF	TGTGCCAGCAGCAGTGGGGCCCAAGAGACCCAGTACTTC
TRBV4-2	-	TRBD2	TRBJ2-7	CASSPTAGSSYEQYF	TGTGCCAGCAGCCCCACAGCGGGGAGCTCCTACGAGCAGTACTTC
TRBV6-1	-	-	TRBJ1-3	CASSEARGSGNTIYF	TGTGCCAGCAGTGAAGCGCGGGGGTCTGGAAACACCATATATTTT
TRBV6-1	-	TRBD1	TRBJ1-5	CASSPTGGVRPQHF	TGTGCCAGCAGTCCGACAGGGGGAGTCCGGCCCCAGCATTTT
TRBV14	-	-	TRBJ1-1	CASSQGGRGTEAFF	TGTGCCAGCAGCCAAGGAGGAAGGGGCACTGAAGCTTTCTTT
TRBV5-1	-	-	TRBJ2-7	CASSLIQGVYEQYF	TGCGCCAGCAGCTTGATACAGGGAGTCTACGAGCAGTACTTC
TRBV7-9	few	-	TRBJ2-3	CASSLSSTDTQYF	TGTGCCAGCAGCTTATCTAGCACAGATACGCAGTATTTT
TRBV30	-	TRBD2	TRBJ2-1	CARLAGGQPPSSYNEQFF	TGTGCCCGCCTAGCGGGAGGGCAACCCCCCAGCTCCTACAATGAGCAGTTCTTC
TRBV10-3	-	-	TRBJ1-4	CAISREEYEKLFF	TGTGCCATCAGTCGAGAGGAGTATGAAAAACTGTTTTTT
TRBV9	-	-	TRBJ1-1	CASSSGIEAFF	TGTGCCAGCAGCTCCGGGATTGAAGCTTTCTTT
TRBV15	-	TRBD1	TRBJ1-4	CATSSFGTANEKLFF	TGTGCCACCAGCAGCTTCGGGACAGCTAATGAAAAACTGTTTTTT
TRBV4-2	-	-	TRBJ1-1	CASTRGVGTEAFF	TGTGCCAGCACCCGGGGGGTCGGGACTGAAGCTTTCTTT
TRBV7-2	once	-	TRBJ2-5	CASSLLSGLGGETQYF	TGTGCCAGCAGCTTGCTCTCAGGACTAGGGGGAGAGACCCAGTACTTC
TRBV19	-	-	TRBJ1-1	CASLQVPNTEAFF	TGTGCCAGCCTTCAGGTCCCGAACACTGAAGCTTTCTTT
TRBV5-5	-	-	TRBJ1-1	CASSPQGWSEAFF	TGTGCCAGCAGCCCACAGGGTTGGTCTGAAGCTTTCTTT
TRBV9	-	-	TRBJ1-2	CASSVENSYGYTF	TGTGCCAGCAGCGTAGAGAACAGCTATGGCTACACCTTC
TRBV14	once	TRBD2	TRBJ2-3	CASSQLAGSLNTQYF	TGTGCCAGCAGCCAACTAGCGGGGTCACTAAATACGCAGTATTTT
TRBV21-1	-	-	TRBJ2-7	CASSKVKGQGRYEQYF	TGTGCCAGCAGCAAAGTTAAGGGACAGGGACGCTACGAGCAGTACTTC
TRBV29-1	-	-	TRBJ2-7	CSVELQGWQYF	TGCAGCGTTGAACTACAGGGTTGGCAGTACTTC
TRBV6-1	many	-	TRBJ2-1	CASSEEQGGYNEQFF	TGTGCCAGCAGTGAAGAGCAAGGGGGCTACAATGAGCAGTTCTTC
TRBV2	-	-	TRBJ2-1	CARGGLSNEQFF	TGTGCCAGGGGGGGGCTCTCTAATGAGCAGTTCTTC
TRBV7-2	-	-	TRBJ2-1	CASSFSGAHYNEQFF	TGTGCCAGCAGCTTTAGCGGTGCCCATTACAATGAGCAGTTCTTC
TRBV13	once	-	TRBJ2-5	CASSLRIQETQYF	TGTGCCAGCAGCTTGAGGATCCAAGAGACCCAGTACTTC
TRBV21-1	-	-	TRBJ1-5	CASMLDRRNQPQHF	TGTGCCAGCATGTTGGACAGACGCAATCAGCCCCAGCATTTT
TRBV7-3	-	-	TRBJ2-7	CASSLTAGPSGEQYF	TGTGCCAGCAGCTTAACGGCAGGCCCAAGCGGGGAGCAGTACTTC
TRBV2	once	TRBD1	TRBJ2-7	CASRTGGLYEQYF	TGTGCCAGCAGGACAGGGGGCCTCTACGAGCAGTACTTC
TRBV4-1	-	-	TRBJ1-1	CASSHGGGKSEAFF	TGCGCCAGCAGCCATGGGGGGGGGAAGAGTGAAGCTTTCTTT
TRBV2	-	TRBD2	TRBJ2-7	CATCPEGLLYEQYF	TGTGCCACCTGTCCCGAGGGACTACTATACGAGCAGTACTTC
TRBV6-6	-	TRBD1	TRBJ1-2	CATATGNGYTF	TGTGCCACCGCGACAGGGAATGGCTACACCTTC
TRBV13	-	TRBD2	TRBJ2-7	CASSHGSGRGYEQYF	TGTGCCAGCAGCCATGGTAGCGGGAGAGGCTACGAGCAGTACTTC
TRBV5-1	-	-	TRBJ1-1	CASSLDFRGAFF	TGCGCCAGCAGCTTGGATTTCAGGGGAGCTTTCTTT
TRBV5-1	-	TRBD2	TRBJ2-3	CASSLRLAGPVNTQYF	TGCGCCAGCAGCTTAAGACTAGCGGGGCCGGTAAATACGCAGTATTTT
TRBV4-1	few	TRBD1	TRBJ2-1	CASSQEGQGARNEQFF	TGCGCCAGCAGCCAAGAAGGGCAGGGGGCTCGGAATGAGCAGTTCTTC
TRBV18	-	TRBD1	TRBJ1-5	CASSSDRGQPQHF	TGTGCCAGCTCATCGGACAGGGGTCAGCCCCAGCATTTT
TRBV5-1	-	-	TRBJ2-1	CASSWTVPSYNEQFF	TGCGCCAGCAGCTGGACAGTCCCCTCCTACAATGAGCAGTTCTTC
TRBV19	-	-	TRBJ2-7	CASGTSLTYEQYF	TGTGCCAGTGGGACAAGCCTAACCTACGAGCAGTACTTC
TRBV28	-	-	TRBJ2-7	CASSSTWTTLYEQYF	TGTGCCAGCAGTTCGACCTGGACAACTCTATACGAGCAGTACTTC
TRBV7-9	-	-	TRBJ1-5	CASSFGGNQPQHF	TGTGCCAGCAGCTTCGGAGGCAATCAGCCCCAGCATTTT
TRBV4-3	-	TRBD2	TRBJ2-1	CASSQDLRGGHMNEQFF	TGCGCCAGCAGCCAAGATCTCCGGGGGGGCCACATGAATGAGCAGTTCTTC
TRBV19	-	TRBD1	TRBJ1-3	CASSQDRVWDTIYF	TGTGCCAGTAGCCAAGACAGGGTTTGGGACACCATATATTTT
TRBV4-3	-	TRBD2	TRBJ2-5	CASSPRGLAGGGETQYF	TGCGCCAGCAGCCCGAGAGGGCTAGCGGGAGGGGGTGAGACCCAGTACTTC
TRBV5-1	few	-	TRBJ2-7	CASSGDEGEQYF	TGCGCCAGCAGTGGGGATGAGGGCGAGCAGTACTTC
TRBV28	-	-	TRBJ1-5	CASTSGSGNQPQHF	TGTGCCAGCACCTCAGGATCGGGCAATCAGCCCCAGCATTTT
TRBV10-3	-	TRBD1	TRBJ1-2	CAISGPGQGMDNYGYTF	TGTGCCATCAGTGGGCCGGGACAGGGGATGGACAACTATGGCTACACCTTC
TRBV29-1	-	-	TRBJ1-5	CSVSSGGNQPQHF	TGCAGCGTGAGCTCGGGGGGCAATCAGCCCCAGCATTTT
TRBV9	few	TRBD2	TRBJ2-1	CASSSTSGIRNEQFF	TGTGCCAGCAGCAGTACTAGCGGAATCAGAAATGAGCAGTTCTTC
TRBV7-2	-	TRBD1	TRBJ1-5	CASSPGQGSNQPQHF	TGTGCCAGCAGCCCGGGACAGGGGAGCAATCAGCCCCAGCATTTT
TRBV5-1	-	-	TRBJ2-5	CASSLGSSNQETQYF	TGCGCCAGCAGCTTGGGGTCCTCTAACCAAGAGACCCAGTACTTC
TRBV11-2	-	-	TRBJ2-5	CASSLDLAETQYF	TGTGCCAGCAGCTTAGATCTAGCAGAGACCCAGTACTTC
TRBV6-4	-	-	TRBJ1-1	CASSEGTGTYEAFF	TGTGCCAGCAGTGAAGGTACAGGGACCTATGAAGCTTTCTTT
TRBV7-9	-	TRBD1	TRBJ1-3	CASSDIRDRHRSGNTIYF	TGTGCCAGCAGCGACATCCGGGACAGACACCGTTCTGGAAACACCATATATTTT
TRBV29-1	-	TRBD1	TRBJ2-5	CSVGTGQETQYF	TGCAGCGTCGGGACAGGACAAGAGACCCAGTACTTC
TRBV5-1	-	TRBD2	TRBJ2-1	CASSSIAGVDNEQFF	TGCGCCAGCAGCTCTATAGCGGGAGTCGACAATGAGCAGTTCTTC